This T cell receptor (beta chain) is from a study of response to subunit inactivated influenza vaccine. TCRdb independently ran MiXCR on the RT-PCR reads; one entry per CDR3 protein. The sample contains about 570,000 distinct CDR3 sequences, approximately 11% of which appear only once. There are 14 residues in the CDR3. Germline V gene sequence: CDR1 MGHDK, CDR2 SYGVNS. Unmatched junction bases numbered 4, after V lost 2 bases and J lost 4 bases. This clonotype has at least ten counts. The same sample was also studied in work on T cells expressing NK-cell markers. That source reports: 5'RACE template switching with UMIs generated TCR beta cDNA. Source material for TCR beta repertoires consisted of sorted CD3+CD56+NKG2C+, CD3+CD56+NKG2C- and CD3+CD56-NKG2C+ T cells.

The source of this sequence is a man in his forties or fifties who received an inactivated influenza vaccine. Material: PBMCs from blood, obtained on the day of vaccination. The chain has TRBV25-1 and TRBJ1-2; 7 nucleotides agree with TRBD1. The DNA of the CDR3 is TGTGCCAGCAGTGAAGGGGCAGGGGGCTATGGCTACACCTTC. The encoded protein is CASSEGAGGYGYTF.